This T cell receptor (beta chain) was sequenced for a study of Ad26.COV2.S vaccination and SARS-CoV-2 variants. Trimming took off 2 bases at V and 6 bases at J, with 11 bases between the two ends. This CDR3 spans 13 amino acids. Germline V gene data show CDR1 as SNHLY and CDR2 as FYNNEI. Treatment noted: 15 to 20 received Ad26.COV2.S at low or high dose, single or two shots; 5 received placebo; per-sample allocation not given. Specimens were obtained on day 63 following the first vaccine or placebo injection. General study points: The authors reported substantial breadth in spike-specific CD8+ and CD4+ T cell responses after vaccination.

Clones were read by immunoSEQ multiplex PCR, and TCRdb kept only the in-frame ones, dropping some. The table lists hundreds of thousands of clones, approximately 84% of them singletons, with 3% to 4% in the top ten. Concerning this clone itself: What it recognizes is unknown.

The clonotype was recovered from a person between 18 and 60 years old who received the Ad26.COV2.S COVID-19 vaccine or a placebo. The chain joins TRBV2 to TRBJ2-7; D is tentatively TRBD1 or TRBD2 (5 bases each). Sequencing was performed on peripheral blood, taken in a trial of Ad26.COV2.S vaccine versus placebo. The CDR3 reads CASSEQMGVEQYF. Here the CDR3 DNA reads TGTGCCAGCAGTGAACAAATGGGGGTCGAGCAGTACTTC.